This paragraph reports one T cell receptor (beta chain). Only in-frame clones appear in the TCRdb table, and some are missing; sequencing was by immunoSEQ multiplex PCR. The repertoire holds 80,000 to 95,000 clones, with more than 75% as singletons. These data come from a study of blood T cell repertoires in COVID-19. Trimming took 3 bases from V and 6 from J; bases not matched to a gene: 6. The V gene's germline CDR1 is LNHDA and CDR2 SQIVND (reference sequence). This CDR3 region has 17 residues. The receptor comes from a woman in her 70s with acute or convalescent COVID-19. Sequencing was performed on peripheral blood. The chain recombines TRBV19 with TRBJ2-2; 14 bases align to TRBD2. The CDR3 DNA is TGTGCCAGTAGTATTAGGGGGACTAGCGGGAGTTCCGGGGAGCTGTTTTTT. Its translation: CASSIRGTSGSSGELFF.